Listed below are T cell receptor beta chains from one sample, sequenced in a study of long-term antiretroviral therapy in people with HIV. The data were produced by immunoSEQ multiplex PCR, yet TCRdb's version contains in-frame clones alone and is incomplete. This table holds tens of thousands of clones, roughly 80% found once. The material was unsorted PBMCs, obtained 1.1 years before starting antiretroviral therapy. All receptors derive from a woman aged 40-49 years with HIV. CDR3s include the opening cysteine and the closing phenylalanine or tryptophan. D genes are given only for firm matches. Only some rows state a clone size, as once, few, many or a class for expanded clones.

CDR3: CAWTSSTGRNQPQHF; DNA: TGTGCCTGGACCTCCTCGACAGGCAGAAATCAGCCCCAGCATTTT; J: TRBJ1-5; D: NA; V: TRBV30; size: NA
CDR3: CASREDRGSEAFF; DNA: TGCGCCAGCAGAGAGGACAGGGGCTCTGAAGCTTTCTTT; J: TRBJ1-1; D: TRBD1; V: TRBV10-1; size: few
CDR3: CASSPKTAYEQYF; DNA: TGTGCCAGCTCACCAAAGACAGCCTACGAGCAGTACTTC; J: TRBJ2-7; D: NA; V: TRBV18; size: NA
CDR3: CASRWQGVGYGYTF; DNA: TGTGCCAGCAGGTGGCAGGGGGTCGGCTATGGCTACACCTTC; J: TRBJ1-2; D: TRBD1; V: TRBV27; size: NA
CDR3: CASSPRDRYQPQHF; DNA: TGTGCCAGCAGTCCCAGAGACAGATATCAGCCCCAGCATTTT; J: TRBJ1-5; D: NA; V: TRBV27; size: NA
CDR3: CASSVDGDQSYEQYF; DNA: TGTGCCAGCAGCGTAGATGGGGACCAGTCCTACGAGCAGTACTTC; J: TRBJ2-7; D: NA; V: TRBV9; size: NA
CDR3: CASSYSSGPPSYEQYF; DNA: TGTGCCAGCAGTTACTCGTCCGGGCCTCCCTCCTACGAGCAGTACTTC; J: TRBJ2-7; D: NA; V: TRBV6-5; size: NA
CDR3: CASSEGLALFNEQFF; DNA: TGCGCCAGCAGCGAGGGACTAGCCCTTTTCAATGAGCAGTTCTTC; J: TRBJ2-1; D: TRBD2; V: TRBV5-1; size: NA
CDR3: CASSIRGATNEKLFF; DNA: TGTGCCAGTAGTATTAGGGGGGCGACTAATGAAAAACTGTTTTTT; J: TRBJ1-4; D: NA; V: TRBV19; size: NA
CDR3: CASSLDGDYGYTF; DNA: TGTGCCAGCTCACTGGACGGGGACTATGGCTACACCTTC; J: TRBJ1-2; D: NA; V: TRBV18; size: NA
CDR3: CASSLGSRPYEQYF; DNA: TGTGCCAGCAGCTTGGGAAGCCGCCCCTACGAGCAGTACTTC; J: TRBJ2-7; D: NA; V: TRBV5-4; size: NA
CDR3: CSARGEGGQYF; DNA: TGCAGTGCTAGAGGGGAAGGCGGGCAGTACTTC; J: TRBJ2-7; D: NA; V: TRBV20-1; size: NA
CDR3: CSVDEEAFF; DNA: TGCAGCGTTGACGAGGAAGCTTTCTTT; J: TRBJ1-1; D: NA; V: TRBV29-1; size: once
CDR3: CASSLARVGGYNEQFF; DNA: TGTGCCAGCAGCTTAGCGCGGGTGGGTGGCTACAATGAGCAGTTCTTC; J: TRBJ2-1; D: NA; V: TRBV7-8; size: NA
CDR3: CASSPRTGLVNEQFF; DNA: TGTGCCAGCAGCCCGCGGACAGGGTTGGTCAATGAGCAGTTCTTC; J: TRBJ2-1; D: TRBD1; V: TRBV11-3; size: NA
CDR3: CASSEARDTPQHF; DNA: TGTGCCAGCAGTGAAGCACGGGACACCCCCCAGCATTTT; J: TRBJ1-5; D: NA; V: TRBV6-1; size: NA
CDR3: CATHQPLPWTGEIERTGELFF; DNA: TGTGCCACCCACCAGCCCCTTCCGTGGACAGGGGAAATTGAACGCACCGGGGAGCTGTTTTTT; J: TRBJ2-2; D: TRBD1; V: TRBV7-8; size: NA
CDR3: CASSTEPAIYGYTF; DNA: TGTGCCAGCAGCACAGAGCCTGCCATCTATGGCTACACCTTC; J: TRBJ1-2; D: NA; V: TRBV2; size: NA
CDR3: CASTTLNTEAFF; DNA: TGTGCCAGCACCACCTTGAACACTGAAGCTTTCTTT; J: TRBJ1-1; D: NA; V: TRBV28; size: once
CDR3: CASSQGGDSYEQYF; DNA: TGCGCCAGCAGCCAAGGTGGGGACTCCTACGAGCAGTACTTC; J: TRBJ2-7; D: NA; V: TRBV4-1; size: few